Listed here are 2 T cell receptor beta chains from one sample, sequenced in a study of graft-versus-host responses after intestinal transplantation. These receptors lack a known antigen. Libraries were prepared by immunoSEQ multiplex PCR; TCRdb keeps only in-frame clonotypes and omits some of them. This table has tens of thousands of clones, 90% to 95% appearing once. The sample was unstimulated CD8+ T cells sorted from spleen or lymph node cells, taken before intestinal transplant. The receptors derive from a human donor who received an intestinal transplant.

This clone was seen a handful of times. The chain employs TRBV5-5 and TRBJ1-4; D ambiguous. This CDR3 comprises 12 residues. Trimming took off 0 bases at V and 6 bases at J, with 3 bases between the two ends. From germline, CDR1 is SGHKS and CDR2 YYEKEE (reference sequence). DNA of the CDR3: TGTGCCAGCAGCTTGGCCGATGAAAAACTGTTTTTT. Its translation is CASSLADEKLFF. Using reference TRBV5-5 and TRBJ1-4 for the parts outside the CDR3, the full variable domain is DAGVTQSPTHLIKTRGQQVTLRCSPISGHKSVSWYQQVLGQGPQFIFQYYEKEERGRGNFPDRFSARQFPNYSSELNVNALLLGDSALYLCASSLADEKLFFGSGTQLSVL.

This clone was seen more than once but under ten times. The chain joins TRBV6-6 to TRBJ1-2, with 7 bases matching TRBD1. The CDR3 consists of 13 residues. Germline-derived CDR1 and CDR2 are MNHNY and SVGAGI (reference sequence). V dropped 7 bases and J dropped 8; count of bases not matched to a gene: 10. The CDR3 is CASTPTTGRGYTF. The CDR3 coding sequence is TGTGCCAGCACACCAACGACAGGGCGAGGCTACACCTTC.